The clone carrying this TCR beta chain was recorded many times. CDR3 length: 14 residues. Germline lookup yields CDR1 DFQATT and CDR2 SNEGSKA (reference sequence). V lost 6 bases, J lost 2 bases, and 16 bases lay in between. Amplification targeted the TCR beta CDR3 regions, with RNA transcripts as the source material. HTBI-primed first-round RT-PCR preceded second-round multiplex PCR. TCRdb used MiXCR to reprocess the multiplex PCR reads, holding one entry per CDR3 protein. The top ten clones hold about 10% of a sample with about half a million distinct CDR3 sequences, under 15% of them seen once. This specimen comes from a study of Graves' ophthalmopathy and Graves' hyperthyroidism.

What was sequenced was blood. The chain is built from TRBV20-1 and TRBJ1-2, with D possibly matching TRBD1 (5 bases). The receptor was derived from a woman under 40 with Graves' ophthalmopathy. The chain's CDR3 is CSAPKAGRNYGYTF. CDR3 nucleotide sequence: TGCAGTGCGCCGAAAGCAGGGAGGAACTATGGCTACACCTTC.